The rows below give T cell receptor beta chains drawn from one sample of a study of cytomegalovirus exposure and HLA in healthy donors. The method was immunoSEQ multiplex PCR; TCRdb's version includes in-frame clones alone and lacks a portion of them. The data show 120,000 to 150,000 clones, about 64% seen once. Sequencing was carried out using PBMCs. Source of these receptors: a woman aged 25 to 45 in good health and CMV-seropositive. The CDR3 runs from the conserved cysteine through the conserved F or W. The D gene is left open where the match is weak. Size is stated for part of the rows, as once, few or many counts, or as a class when the clone is expanded.

j_call,clone_size,v_call,d_call,cdr3_aa,cdr3_nt
TRBJ2-5,-,TRBV4-1,-,CASSHRETQYF,TGCGCCAGCAGCCACAGGGAGACCCAGTACTTC
TRBJ2-2,-,TRBV5-4,TRBD2,CASSFTSGGTSVGELFF,TGTGCCAGCAGCTTTACTAGCGGGGGGACCTCAGTCGGGGAGCTGTTTTTT
TRBJ2-7,few,TRBV6-5,-,CASSLDRAYEQYF,TGTGCCAGCAGTCTCGACAGAGCATACGAGCAGTACTTC
TRBJ1-2,few,TRBV5-4,-,CASSLADRELYGYTF,TGTGCCAGCAGCTTGGCCGATCGGGAACTCTATGGCTACACCTTC
TRBJ1-1,-,TRBV7-2,-,CASSLGRRAKGNTEAFF,TGTGCCAGCAGCTTAGGTCGCAGGGCAAAAGGGAACACTGAAGCTTTCTTT
TRBJ1-2,once,TRBV6-5,-,CASSYLGPPGDYTF,TGTGCCAGCAGTTACCTCGGGCCCCCCGGGGACTACACCTTC
TRBJ2-3,few,TRBV7-6,-,CASSPLGPTDTQYF,TGTGCCAGCAGCCCCCTGGGGCCCACAGATACGCAGTATTTT
TRBJ2-1,-,TRBV7-2,-,CASSTRQASDEQFF,TGTGCCAGCAGCACAAGACAGGCCTCGGATGAGCAGTTCTTC
TRBJ1-4,-,TRBV18,TRBD1,CASSPDRGNEKLFF,TGTGCCAGCTCACCGGACAGGGGAAATGAAAAACTGTTTTTT
TRBJ1-5,-,TRBV28,-,CASGGARNQPQHF,TGTGCCAGCGGGGGGGCGCGCAATCAGCCCCAGCATTTT
TRBJ1-3,-,TRBV2,-,CASSITGPSGNTIYF,TGTGCCAGCAGTATAACAGGGCCCTCTGGAAACACCATATATTTT
TRBJ1-4,-,TRBV14,TRBD1,CASSRWDRANEKLFF,TGTGCCAGCAGCCGATGGGACAGAGCTAATGAAAAACTGTTTTTT
TRBJ2-1,-,TRBV5-1,-,CASSLQGQGYNEQFF,TGCGCCAGCAGCTTGCAGGGGCAGGGGTACAATGAGCAGTTCTTC
TRBJ2-1,-,TRBV7-2,TRBD2,CASSLEGLAGNDEQFF,TGTGCCAGCAGCTTAGAGGGACTAGCGGGGAACGATGAGCAGTTCTTC
TRBJ1-1,-,TRBV9,TRBD1,CASSTPGTANTEAFF,TGTGCCAGCAGCACCCCCGGGACAGCCAACACTGAAGCTTTCTTT
TRBJ2-7,-,TRBV2,TRBD2,CASRERGYEQYF,TGTGCCAGCAGAGAGCGGGGTTACGAGCAGTACTTC
TRBJ2-7,-,TRBV27,TRBD1,CASGTQQFNRRGREQYF,TGTGCCAGCGGGACCCAGCAGTTTAATAGAAGGGGGCGCGAGCAGTACTTC
TRBJ1-6,few,TRBV7-2,-,CASSRTSRNSPLHF,TGTGCCAGCAGCAGGACATCCCGGAATTCACCCCTCCACTTT
TRBJ2-1,-,TRBV6-4,-,CASSDLERSSYNEQFF,TGTGCCAGCAGTGACTTGGAGAGGAGCTCCTACAATGAGCAGTTCTTC
TRBJ2-5,once,TRBV6-1,-,CASSTGITETQYF,TGTGCCAGCAGTACAGGGATTACGGAGACCCAGTACTTC
TRBJ1-2,-,TRBV29-1,-,CSVTDGKTNYGYTF,TGCAGCGTCACAGACGGAAAAACTAACTATGGCTACACCTTC
TRBJ2-2,-,TRBV27,-,CASSLWPNTGELFF,TGTGCCAGCAGTTTGTGGCCAAACACCGGGGAGCTGTTTTTT
TRBJ2-3,-,TRBV6-5,TRBD2,CASSQPGGNTDTQYF,TGTGCCAGCAGCCAACCCGGGGGGAACACAGATACGCAGTATTTT
TRBJ1-1,-,TRBV28,TRBD1,CASTVKRGRGLMNTEAFF,TGTGCCAGCACCGTTAAGAGGGGCAGGGGGCTCATGAACACTGAAGCTTTCTTT
TRBJ2-1,-,TRBV5-1,-,CASSPPGNEQFF,TGCGCCAGCAGCCCGCCAGGGAATGAGCAGTTCTTC
TRBJ2-3,few,TRBV4-2,-,CASSQDLSRTDTQYF,TGTGCCAGCAGCCAAGATCTTTCCCGCACAGATACGCAGTATTTT
TRBJ2-2,-,TRBV28,-,CASSPPGSIGELFF,TGTGCCAGCAGCCCACCAGGGTCTATCGGGGAGCTGTTTTTT
TRBJ2-5,-,TRBV11-2,TRBD1,CASSFGGSGTGQETQYF,TGTGCCAGCAGCTTTGGTGGAAGTGGGACAGGCCAAGAGACCCAGTACTTC
TRBJ2-7,-,TRBV2,-,CASSQILGNEQYF,TGTGCCAGCAGTCAAATCCTCGGTAACGAGCAGTACTTC
TRBJ1-2,-,TRBV5-6,-,CASSLANRAYGYTF,TGTGCCAGCAGCTTGGCGAACAGGGCTTACGGCTACACCTTC
TRBJ1-1,few,TRBV6-5,-,CASSDRQNTEAFF,TGTGCCAGCAGTGACAGACAGAACACTGAAGCTTTCTTT